This T cell receptor beta chain originates from a study of lymphopenia after photon versus proton radiotherapy. Looked up from germline, CDR1 is SGHNT and CDR2 is YYREEE (reference sequence). The CDR3 has 15 amino acids. V dropped 0 bases and J dropped 5; count of bases not matched to a gene: 3. Assay used: immunoSEQ multiplex PCR; TCRdb lists only in-frame clones, some missing. The table lists 150,000 to 200,000 clones, roughly nine tenths of them singletons. Study-wide results and limits: In patients who died, overall survival fell as post-nadir TCR diversity dropped more. Post-nadir diversity loss with photons came from oligoclonal expansion, particularly CD8+ Temra cells. Proton therapy kept repertoires fairly stable, unlike photons, which gained effector/memory cells.

Concerning this clone: Its antigen is currently unknown.

The starting material was peripheral blood, obtained from a patient treated with photon-based radiotherapy. This sequence was found in a man aged 50 to 59 with gastric cancer. This rearrangement joins TRBV5-4 to TRBJ2-2; the match to TRBD1 covers 8 bases. The CDR3 loop is CASSLGQGATGELFF. CDR3 coding DNA: TGTGCCAGCAGCTTGGGGCAGGGGGCGACCGGGGAGCTGTTTTTT.